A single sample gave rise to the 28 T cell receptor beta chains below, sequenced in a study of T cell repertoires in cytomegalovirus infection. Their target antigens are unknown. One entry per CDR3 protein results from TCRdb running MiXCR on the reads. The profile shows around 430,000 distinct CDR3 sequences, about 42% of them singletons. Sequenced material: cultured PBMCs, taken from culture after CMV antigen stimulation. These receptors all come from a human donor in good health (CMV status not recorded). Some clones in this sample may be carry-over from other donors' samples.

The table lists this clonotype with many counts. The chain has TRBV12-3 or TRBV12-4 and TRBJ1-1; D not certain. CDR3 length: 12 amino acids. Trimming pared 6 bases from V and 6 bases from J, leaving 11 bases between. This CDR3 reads CASSFGVSEAFF. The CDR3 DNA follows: TGTGCCAGCAGCTTTGGAGTCTCTGAAGCTTTCTTT.

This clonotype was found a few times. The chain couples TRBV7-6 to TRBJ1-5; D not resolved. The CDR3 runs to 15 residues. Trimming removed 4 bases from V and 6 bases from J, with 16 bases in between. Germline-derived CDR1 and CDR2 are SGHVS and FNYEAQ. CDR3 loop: CASSSSGFHRQPQHF. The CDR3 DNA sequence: TGTGCCAGCAGCTCCTCCGGATTCCATCGTCAGCCCCAGCATTTT.

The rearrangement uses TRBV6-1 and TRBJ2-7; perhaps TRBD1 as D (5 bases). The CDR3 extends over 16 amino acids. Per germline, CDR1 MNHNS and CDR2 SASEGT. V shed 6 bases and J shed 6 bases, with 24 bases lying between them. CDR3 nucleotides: TGTGCCAGCAGCTTTAACCCTTCTGGGGCGTCGATCGAGCAGTACTTC. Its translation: CASSFNPSGASIEQYF.

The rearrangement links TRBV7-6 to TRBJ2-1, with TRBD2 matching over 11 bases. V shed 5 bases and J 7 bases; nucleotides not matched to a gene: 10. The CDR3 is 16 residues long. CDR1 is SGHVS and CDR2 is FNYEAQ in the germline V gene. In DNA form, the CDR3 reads TGTGCCAGCAGCCGCCCCGGACTAGCGGGTAAGAATGAGCAGTTCTTC. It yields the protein CASSRPGLAGKNEQFF.

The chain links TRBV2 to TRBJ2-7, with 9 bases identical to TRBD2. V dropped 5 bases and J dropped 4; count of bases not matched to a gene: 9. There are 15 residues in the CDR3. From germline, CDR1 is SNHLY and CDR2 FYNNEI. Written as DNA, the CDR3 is TGTGCCAGCAGTACCGGGACTAGCAATGGGTACGAGCAGTACTTC. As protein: CASSTGTSNGYEQYF.

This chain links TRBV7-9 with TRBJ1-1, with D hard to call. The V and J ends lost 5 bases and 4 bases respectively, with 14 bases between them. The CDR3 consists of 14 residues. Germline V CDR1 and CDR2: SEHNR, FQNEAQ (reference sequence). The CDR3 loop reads CASSAFRKGTEAFF. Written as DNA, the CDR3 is TGTGCCAGCAGCGCATTCAGGAAGGGCACTGAAGCTTTCTTT.

This chain's CDR3 is CSARHPGLRYNEQFF. The DNA for the CDR3 is TGCAGTGCTAGACACCCGGGACTTCGATACAATGAGCAGTTCTTC. The J gene is TRBJ2-1, the V gene TRBV20-1, with a possible D match to TRBD2 (6 bases). V lost 2 bases, J lost 4 bases, and 15 bases lay in between. In germline, CDR1 is DFQATT, CDR2 SNEGSKA (reference sequence). This CDR3 region has 15 residues.

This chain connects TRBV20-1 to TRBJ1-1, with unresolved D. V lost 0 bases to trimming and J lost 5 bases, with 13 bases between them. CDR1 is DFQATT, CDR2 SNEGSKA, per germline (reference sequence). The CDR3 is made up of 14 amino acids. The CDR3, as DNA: TGCAGTGCTAGAGAACAAGGGAAGAGGACTGAAGCTTTCTTT. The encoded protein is CSAREQGKRTEAFF.

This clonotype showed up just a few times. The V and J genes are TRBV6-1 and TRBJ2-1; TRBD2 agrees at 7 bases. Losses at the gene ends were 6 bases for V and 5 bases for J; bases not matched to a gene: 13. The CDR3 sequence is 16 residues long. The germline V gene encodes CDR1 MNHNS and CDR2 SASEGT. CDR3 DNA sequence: TGTGCCAGCAGCCGCCGCTTGGGGGGGACGAACAATGAGCAGTTCTTC. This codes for CASSRRLGGTNNEQFF.

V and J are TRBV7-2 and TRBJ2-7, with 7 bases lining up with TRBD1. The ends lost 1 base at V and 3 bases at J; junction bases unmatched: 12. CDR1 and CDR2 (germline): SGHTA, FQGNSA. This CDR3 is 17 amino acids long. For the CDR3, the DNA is TGTGCCAGCAGCTTAGACGGGCGCCAGGGGGTTTTCTACGAGCAGTACTTC. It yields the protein CASSLDGRQGVFYEQYF.

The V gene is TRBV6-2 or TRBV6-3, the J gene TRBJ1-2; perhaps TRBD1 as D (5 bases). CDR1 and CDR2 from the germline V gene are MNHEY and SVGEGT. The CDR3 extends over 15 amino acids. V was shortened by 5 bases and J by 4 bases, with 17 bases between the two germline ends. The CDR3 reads CASSRITGPSYGYTF. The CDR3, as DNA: TGTGCCAGCAGTAGAATAACAGGCCCTTCCTATGGCTACACCTTC.

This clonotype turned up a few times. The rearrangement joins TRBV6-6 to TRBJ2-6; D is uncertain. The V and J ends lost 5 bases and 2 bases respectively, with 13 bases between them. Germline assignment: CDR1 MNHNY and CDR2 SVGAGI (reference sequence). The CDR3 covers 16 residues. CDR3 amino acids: CASSTQRVPGANVLTF. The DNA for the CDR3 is TGTGCCAGCAGTACACAAAGGGTACCTGGGGCCAACGTCCTGACTTTC.

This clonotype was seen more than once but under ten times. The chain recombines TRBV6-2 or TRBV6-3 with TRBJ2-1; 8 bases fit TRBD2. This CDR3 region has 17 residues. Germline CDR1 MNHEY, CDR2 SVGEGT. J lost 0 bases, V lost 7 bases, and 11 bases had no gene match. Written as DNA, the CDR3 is TGTGCCAGCACTCCCTTGGGTAGCGGGACCTCCTACAATGAGCAGTTCTTC. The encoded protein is CASTPLGSGTSYNEQFF.

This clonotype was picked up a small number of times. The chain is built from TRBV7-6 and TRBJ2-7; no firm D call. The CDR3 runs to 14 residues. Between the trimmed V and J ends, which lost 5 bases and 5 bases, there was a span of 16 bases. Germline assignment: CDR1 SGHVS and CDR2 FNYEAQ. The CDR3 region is CASSETQTWHEQYF. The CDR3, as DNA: TGTGCCAGCAGCGAGACTCAAACTTGGCACGAGCAGTACTTC.

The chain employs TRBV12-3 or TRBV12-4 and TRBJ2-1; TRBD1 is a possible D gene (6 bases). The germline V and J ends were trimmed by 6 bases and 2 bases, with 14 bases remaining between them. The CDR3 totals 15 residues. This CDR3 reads CASRYRDFPYNEQFF. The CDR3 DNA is TGTGCCAGCAGGTACAGGGATTTCCCCTACAATGAGCAGTTCTTC.

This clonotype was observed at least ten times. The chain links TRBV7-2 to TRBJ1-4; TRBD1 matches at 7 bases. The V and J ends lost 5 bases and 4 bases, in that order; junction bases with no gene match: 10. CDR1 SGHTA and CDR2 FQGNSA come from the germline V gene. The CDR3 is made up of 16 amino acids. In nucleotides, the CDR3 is TGTGCCAGCAGCCCCTGGACAGGTGTCGATAATGAAAAACTGTTTTTT. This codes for CASSPWTGVDNEKLFF.

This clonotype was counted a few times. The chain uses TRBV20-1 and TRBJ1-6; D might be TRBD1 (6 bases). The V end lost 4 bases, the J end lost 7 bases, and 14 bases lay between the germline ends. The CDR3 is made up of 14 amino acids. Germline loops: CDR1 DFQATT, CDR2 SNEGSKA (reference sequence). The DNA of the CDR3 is TGCAGTGCTACCGTGGACAGCGGGAATTCACCCCTCCACTTT. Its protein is CSATVDSGNSPLHF.

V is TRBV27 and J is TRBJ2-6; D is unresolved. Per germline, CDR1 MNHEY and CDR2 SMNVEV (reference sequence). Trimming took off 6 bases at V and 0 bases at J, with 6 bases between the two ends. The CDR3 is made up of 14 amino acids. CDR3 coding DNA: TGTGCCAGCAGCCCTTTCTCTGGGGCCAACGTCCTGACTTTC. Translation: CASSPFSGANVLTF.

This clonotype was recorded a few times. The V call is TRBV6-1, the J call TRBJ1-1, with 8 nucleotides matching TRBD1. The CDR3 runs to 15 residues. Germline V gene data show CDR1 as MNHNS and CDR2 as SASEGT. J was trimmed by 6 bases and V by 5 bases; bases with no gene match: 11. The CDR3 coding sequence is TGTGCCAGCAGTCCAATATCTGGGACAGGCGCTGAAGCTTTCTTT. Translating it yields CASSPISGTGAEAFF.

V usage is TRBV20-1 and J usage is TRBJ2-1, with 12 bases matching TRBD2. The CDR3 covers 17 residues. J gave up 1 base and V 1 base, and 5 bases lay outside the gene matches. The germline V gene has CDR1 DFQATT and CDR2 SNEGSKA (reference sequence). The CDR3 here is CSARASGRAGSYNEQFF. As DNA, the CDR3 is TGCAGTGCTAGAGCTAGCGGGAGGGCGGGATCCTACAATGAGCAGTTCTTC.

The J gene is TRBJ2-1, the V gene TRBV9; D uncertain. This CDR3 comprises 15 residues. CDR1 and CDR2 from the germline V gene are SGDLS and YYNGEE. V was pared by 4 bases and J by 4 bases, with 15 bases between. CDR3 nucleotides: TGTGCCAGCAGCATGAACATAGGCCTATACAATGAGCAGTTCTTC. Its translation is CASSMNIGLYNEQFF.

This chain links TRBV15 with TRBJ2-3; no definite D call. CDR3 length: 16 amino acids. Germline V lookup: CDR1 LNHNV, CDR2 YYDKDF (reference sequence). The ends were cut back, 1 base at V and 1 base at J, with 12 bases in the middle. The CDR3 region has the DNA TGTGCCACCAGCAGAGGGAATCGGGCTCGCACAGATACGCAGTATTTT. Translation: CATSRGNRARTDTQYF.

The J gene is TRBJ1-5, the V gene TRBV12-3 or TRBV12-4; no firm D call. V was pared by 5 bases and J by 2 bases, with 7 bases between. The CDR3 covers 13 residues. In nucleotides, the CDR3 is TGTGCCAGCAGTACCATGGGCAATCAGCCCCAGCATTTT. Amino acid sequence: CASSTMGNQPQHF.

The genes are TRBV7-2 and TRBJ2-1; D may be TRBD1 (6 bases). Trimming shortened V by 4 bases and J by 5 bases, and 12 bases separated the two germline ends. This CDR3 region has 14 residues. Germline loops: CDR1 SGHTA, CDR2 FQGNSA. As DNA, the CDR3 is TGTGCCAGCAGCTCCCCGGGACATCACAATGAGCAGTTCTTC. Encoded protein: CASSSPGHHNEQFF. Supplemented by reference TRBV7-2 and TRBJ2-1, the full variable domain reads GAGVSQSPSNKVTEKGKDVELRCDPISGHTALYWYRQSLGQGLEFLIYFQGNSAPDKSGLPSDRFSAERTGGSVSTLTIQRTQQEDSAVYLCASSSPGHHNEQFFGPGTRLTVL.

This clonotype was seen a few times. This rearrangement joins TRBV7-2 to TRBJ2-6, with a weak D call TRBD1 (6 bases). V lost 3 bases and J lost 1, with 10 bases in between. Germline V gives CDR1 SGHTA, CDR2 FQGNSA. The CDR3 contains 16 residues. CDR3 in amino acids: CASSLQGGSGANVLTF. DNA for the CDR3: TGTGCCAGCAGCTTGCAAGGGGGATCTGGGGCCAACGTCCTGACTTTC.

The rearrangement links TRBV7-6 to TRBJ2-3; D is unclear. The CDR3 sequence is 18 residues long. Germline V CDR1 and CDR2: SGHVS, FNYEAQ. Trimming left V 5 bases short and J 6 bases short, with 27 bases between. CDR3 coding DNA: TGTGCCAGCAGCCAACAGTCGCTCTTGGGGTTCGTGGGGGATACGCAGTATTTT. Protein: CASSQQSLLGFVGDTQYF.

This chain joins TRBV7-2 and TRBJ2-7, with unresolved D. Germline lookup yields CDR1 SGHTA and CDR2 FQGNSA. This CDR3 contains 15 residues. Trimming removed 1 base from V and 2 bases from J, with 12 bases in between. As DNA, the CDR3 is TGTGCCAGCAGCTTAGGGTCTAGGACGCCCTACGAGCAGTACTTC. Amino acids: CASSLGSRTPYEQYF.

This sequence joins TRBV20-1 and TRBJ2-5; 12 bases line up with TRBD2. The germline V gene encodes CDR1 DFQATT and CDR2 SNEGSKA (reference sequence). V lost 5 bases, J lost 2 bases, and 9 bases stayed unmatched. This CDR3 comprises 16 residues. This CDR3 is CSARTLAGGTQETQYF. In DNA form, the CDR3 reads TGCAGTGCTCGAACCCTAGCGGGAGGGACGCAAGAGACCCAGTACTTC.